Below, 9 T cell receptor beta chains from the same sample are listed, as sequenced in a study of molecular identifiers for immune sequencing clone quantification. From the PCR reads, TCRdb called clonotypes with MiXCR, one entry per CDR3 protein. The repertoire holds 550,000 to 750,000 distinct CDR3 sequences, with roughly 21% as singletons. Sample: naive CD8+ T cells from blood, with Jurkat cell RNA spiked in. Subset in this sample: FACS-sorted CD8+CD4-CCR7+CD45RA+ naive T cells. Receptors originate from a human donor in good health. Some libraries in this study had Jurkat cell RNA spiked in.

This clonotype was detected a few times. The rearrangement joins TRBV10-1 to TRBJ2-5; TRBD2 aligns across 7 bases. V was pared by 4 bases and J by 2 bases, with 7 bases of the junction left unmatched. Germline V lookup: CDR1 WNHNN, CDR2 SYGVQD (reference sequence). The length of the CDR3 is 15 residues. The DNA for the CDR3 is TGCGCCAGCAGTGGGGGGGGGTTGGAACAAGAGACCCAGTACTTC. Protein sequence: CASSGGGLEQETQYF.

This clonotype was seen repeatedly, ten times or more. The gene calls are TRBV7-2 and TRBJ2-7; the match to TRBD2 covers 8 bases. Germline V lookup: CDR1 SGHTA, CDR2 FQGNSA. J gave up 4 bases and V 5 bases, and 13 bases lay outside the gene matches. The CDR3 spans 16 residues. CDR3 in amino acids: CASSPGPGTRTYEQYF. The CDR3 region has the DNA TGTGCCAGCAGCCCAGGGCCGGGGACTAGAACTTACGAGCAGTACTTC. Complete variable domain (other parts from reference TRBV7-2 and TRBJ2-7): GAGVSQSPSNKVTEKGKDVELRCDPISGHTALYWYRQSLGQGLEFLIYFQGNSAPDKSGLPSDRFSAERTGGSVSTLTIQRTQQEDSAVYLCASSPGPGTRTYEQYFGPGTRLTVT.

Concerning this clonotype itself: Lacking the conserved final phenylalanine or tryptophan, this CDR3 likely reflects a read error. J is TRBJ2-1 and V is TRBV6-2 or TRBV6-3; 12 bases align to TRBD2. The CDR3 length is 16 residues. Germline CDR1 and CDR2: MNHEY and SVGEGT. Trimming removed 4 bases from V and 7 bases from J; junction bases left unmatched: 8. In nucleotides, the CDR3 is TGTGCCAGCAGTTCCAAGCTAGCGGGGGGGCCTAATGAGCAGTTCCTC. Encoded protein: CASSSKLAGGPNEQFL.

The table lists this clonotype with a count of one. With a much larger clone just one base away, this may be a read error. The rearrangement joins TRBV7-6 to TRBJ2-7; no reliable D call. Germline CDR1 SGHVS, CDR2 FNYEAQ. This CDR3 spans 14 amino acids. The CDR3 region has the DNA TGTGCCGGCAGCCAGAAATTCAATGCTGACGAGCAGTACTTC. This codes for CAGSQKFNADEQYF.

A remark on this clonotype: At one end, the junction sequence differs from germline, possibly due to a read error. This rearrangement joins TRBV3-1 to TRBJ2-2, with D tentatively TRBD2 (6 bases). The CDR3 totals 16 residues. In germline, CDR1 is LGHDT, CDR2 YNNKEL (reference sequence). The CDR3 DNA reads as TGTGCCAGCAGCCAGACGACTAGTTTGAACACCGGGGAGCTGCTTTTT. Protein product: CASSQTTSLNTGELLF.

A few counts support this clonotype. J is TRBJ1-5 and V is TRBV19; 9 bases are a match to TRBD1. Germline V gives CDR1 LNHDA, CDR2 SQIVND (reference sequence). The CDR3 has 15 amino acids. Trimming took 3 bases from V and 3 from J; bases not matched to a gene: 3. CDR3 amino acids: CASSMGDRANQPQHF. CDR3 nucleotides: TGTGCCAGTAGTATGGGGGACAGGGCCAATCAGCCCCAGCATTTT.

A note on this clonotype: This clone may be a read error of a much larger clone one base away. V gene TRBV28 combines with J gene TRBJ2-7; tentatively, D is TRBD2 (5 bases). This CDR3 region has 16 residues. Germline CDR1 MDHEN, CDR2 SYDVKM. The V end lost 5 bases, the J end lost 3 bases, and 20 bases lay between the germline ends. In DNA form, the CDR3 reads TGTGCCAGCAGTACTAGAAATGTACCCCCGGACTACGAGCAGTACTTC. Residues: CASSTRNVPPDYEQYF. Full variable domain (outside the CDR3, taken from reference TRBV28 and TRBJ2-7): DVKVTQSSRYLVKRTGEKVFLECVQDMDHENMFWYRQDPGLGLRLIYFSYDVKMKEKGDIPEGYSVSREKKERFSLILESASTNQTSMYLCASSTRNVPPDYEQYFGPGTRLTVT.

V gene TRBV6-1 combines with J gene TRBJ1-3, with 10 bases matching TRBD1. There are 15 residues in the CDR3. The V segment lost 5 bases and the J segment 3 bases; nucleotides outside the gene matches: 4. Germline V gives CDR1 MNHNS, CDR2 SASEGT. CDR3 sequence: CASSTGQGVGNTIYF. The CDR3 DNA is TGTGCCAGCAGTACAGGACAGGGGGTTGGAAACACCATATATTTT.

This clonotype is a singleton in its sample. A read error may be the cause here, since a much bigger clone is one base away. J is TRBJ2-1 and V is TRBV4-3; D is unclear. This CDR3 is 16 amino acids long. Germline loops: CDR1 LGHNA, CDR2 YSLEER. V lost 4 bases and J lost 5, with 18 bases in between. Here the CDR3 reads CASSRVWGNDHNEQFF. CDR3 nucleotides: TGCGCCAGCAGCCGGGTATGGGGAAACGACCACAATGAGCAGTTCTTC.